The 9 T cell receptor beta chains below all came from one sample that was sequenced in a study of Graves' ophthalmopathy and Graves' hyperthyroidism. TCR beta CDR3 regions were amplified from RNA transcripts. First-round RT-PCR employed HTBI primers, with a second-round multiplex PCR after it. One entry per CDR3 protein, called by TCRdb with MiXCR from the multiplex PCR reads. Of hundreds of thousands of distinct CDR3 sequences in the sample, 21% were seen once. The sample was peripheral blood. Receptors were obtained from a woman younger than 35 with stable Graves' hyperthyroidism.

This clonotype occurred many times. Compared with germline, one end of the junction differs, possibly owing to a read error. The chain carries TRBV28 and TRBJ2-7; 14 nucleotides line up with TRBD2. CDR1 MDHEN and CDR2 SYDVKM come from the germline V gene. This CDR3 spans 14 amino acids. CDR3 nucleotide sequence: TGTGCCAGCACTCCCCCCGGGACTAGCGGGAGCCCTACCTTC. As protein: CASTPPGTSGSPTF.

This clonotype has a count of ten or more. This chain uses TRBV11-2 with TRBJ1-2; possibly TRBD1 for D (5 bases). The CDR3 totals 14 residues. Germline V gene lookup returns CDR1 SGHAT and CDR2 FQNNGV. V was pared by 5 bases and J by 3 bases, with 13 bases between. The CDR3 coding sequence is TGTGCCAGCAGCCCGACGTGGGGCGACTATGGCTACACCTTC. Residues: CASSPTWGDYGYTF.

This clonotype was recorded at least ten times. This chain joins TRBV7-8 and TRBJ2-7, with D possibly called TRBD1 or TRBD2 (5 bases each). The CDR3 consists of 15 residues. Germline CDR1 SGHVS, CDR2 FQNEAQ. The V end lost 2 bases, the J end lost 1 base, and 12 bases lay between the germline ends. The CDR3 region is CASSLFQGPSYEQYF. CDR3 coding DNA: TGTGCCAGCAGCTTATTCCAGGGACCATCCTACGAGCAGTACTTC.

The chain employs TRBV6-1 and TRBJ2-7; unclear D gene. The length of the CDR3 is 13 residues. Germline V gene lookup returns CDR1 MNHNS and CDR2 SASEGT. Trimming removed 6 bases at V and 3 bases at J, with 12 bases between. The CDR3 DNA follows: TGTGCCAGCAGCCGTCGGACGGTCTACGAGCAGTACTTC. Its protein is CASSRRTVYEQYF.

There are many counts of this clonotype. The CDR3: CSVLRQGVRDTEAFF. Written as DNA, the CDR3 is TGCAGCGTTCTACGACAGGGGGTAAGGGACACTGAAGCTTTCTTT. V usage is TRBV29-1 and J usage is TRBJ1-1; TRBD1 matches at 9 bases. V was clipped by 5 bases and J by 3 bases; unmatched bases: 10. The germline V gene encodes CDR1 SQVTM and CDR2 ANQGSEA. CDR3 length equals 15 residues.

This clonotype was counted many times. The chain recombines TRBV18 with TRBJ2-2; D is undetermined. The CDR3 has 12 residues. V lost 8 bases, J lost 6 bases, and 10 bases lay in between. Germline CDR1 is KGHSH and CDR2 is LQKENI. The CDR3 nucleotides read TGTGCCAGCAGCCCAGGCGCCGGGGAGCTGTTTTTT. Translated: CASSPGAGELFF. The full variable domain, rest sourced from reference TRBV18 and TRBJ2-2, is NAGVMQNPRHLVRRRGQEARLRCSPMKGHSHVYWYRQLPEEGLKFMVYLQKENIIDESGMPKERFSAEFPKEGPSILRIQQVVRGDSAAYFCASSPGAGELFFGEGSRLTVL.

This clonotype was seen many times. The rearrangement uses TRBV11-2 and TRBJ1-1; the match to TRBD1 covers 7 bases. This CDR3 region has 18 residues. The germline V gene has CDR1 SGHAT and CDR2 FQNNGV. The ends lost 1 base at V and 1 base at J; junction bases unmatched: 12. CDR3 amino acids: CASSLGRGQGGRNTEAFF. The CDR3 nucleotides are TGTGCCAGCAGCTTAGGAAGGGGTCAGGGGGGCCGGAACACTGAAGCTTTCTTT.

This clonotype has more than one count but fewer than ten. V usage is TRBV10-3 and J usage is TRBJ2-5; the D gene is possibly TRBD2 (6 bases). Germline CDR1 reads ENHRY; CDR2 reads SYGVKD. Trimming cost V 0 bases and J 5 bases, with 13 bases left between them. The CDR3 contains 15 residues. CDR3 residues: CAISESDNRGETQYF. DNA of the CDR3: TGTGCCATCAGTGAGTCTGACAATCGGGGGGAGACCCAGTACTTC.

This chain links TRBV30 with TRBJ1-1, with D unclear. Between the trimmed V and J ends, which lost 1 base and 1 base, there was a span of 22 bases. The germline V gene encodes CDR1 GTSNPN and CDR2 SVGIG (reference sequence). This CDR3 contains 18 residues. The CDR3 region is CAWSAETRLLLRNTEAFF. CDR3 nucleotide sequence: TGTGCCTGGAGTGCCGAAACCCGACTTCTATTAAGGAACACTGAAGCTTTCTTT.